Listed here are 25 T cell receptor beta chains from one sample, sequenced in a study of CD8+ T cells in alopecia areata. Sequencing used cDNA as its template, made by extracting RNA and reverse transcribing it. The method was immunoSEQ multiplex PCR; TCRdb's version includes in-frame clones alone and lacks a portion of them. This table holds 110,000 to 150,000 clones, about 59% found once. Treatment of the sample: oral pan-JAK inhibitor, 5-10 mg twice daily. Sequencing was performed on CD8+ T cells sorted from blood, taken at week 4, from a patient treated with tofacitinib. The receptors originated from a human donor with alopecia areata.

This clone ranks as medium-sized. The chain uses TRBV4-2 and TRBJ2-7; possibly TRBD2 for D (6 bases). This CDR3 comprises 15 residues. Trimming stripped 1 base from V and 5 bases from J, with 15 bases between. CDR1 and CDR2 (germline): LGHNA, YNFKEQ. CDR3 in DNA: TGTGCCAGCAGCCAAGGGGAGCGGGCTCCCCACGAGCAGTACTTC. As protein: CASSQGERAPHEQYF.

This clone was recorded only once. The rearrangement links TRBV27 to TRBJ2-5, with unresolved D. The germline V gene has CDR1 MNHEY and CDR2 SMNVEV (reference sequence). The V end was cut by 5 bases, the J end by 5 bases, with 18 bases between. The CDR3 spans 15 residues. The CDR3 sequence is CASSHQTLVGETQYF. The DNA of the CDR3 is TGTGCCAGCAGTCACCAGACGCTGGTAGGGGAGACCCAGTACTTC.

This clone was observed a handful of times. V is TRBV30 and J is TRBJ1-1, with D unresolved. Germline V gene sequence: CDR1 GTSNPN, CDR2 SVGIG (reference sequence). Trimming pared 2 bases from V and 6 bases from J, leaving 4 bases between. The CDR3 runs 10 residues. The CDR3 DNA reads TGTGCCTGGAGTCCGGCTGAAGCTTTCTTT. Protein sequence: CAWSPAEAFF. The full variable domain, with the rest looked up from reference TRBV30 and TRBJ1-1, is SQTIHQWPATLVQPVGSPLSLECTVEGTSNPNLYWYRQAAGRGLQLLFYSVGIGQISSEVPQNLSASRPQDRQFILSSKKLLLSDSGFYLCAWSPAEAFFGQGTRLTVV.

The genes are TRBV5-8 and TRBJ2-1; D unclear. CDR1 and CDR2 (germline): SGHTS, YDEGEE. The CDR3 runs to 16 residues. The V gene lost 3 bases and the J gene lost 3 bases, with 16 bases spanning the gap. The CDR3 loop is CASSSPRRKNYNEQFF. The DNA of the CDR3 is TGTGCCAGCAGCTCCCCGCGAAGGAAAAACTACAATGAGCAGTTCTTC.

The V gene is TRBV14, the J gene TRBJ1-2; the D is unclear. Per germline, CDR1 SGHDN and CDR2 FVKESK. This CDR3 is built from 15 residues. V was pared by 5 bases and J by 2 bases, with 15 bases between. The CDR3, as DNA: TGTGCCAGCAGCTCCCGTCTGGAATCCAACTATGGCTACACCTTC. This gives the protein CASSSRLESNYGYTF.

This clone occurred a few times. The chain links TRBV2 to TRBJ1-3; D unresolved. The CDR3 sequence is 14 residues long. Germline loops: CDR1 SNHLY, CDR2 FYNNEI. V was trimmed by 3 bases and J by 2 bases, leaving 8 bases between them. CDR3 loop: CASSDRITGNTIYF. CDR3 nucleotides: TGTGCCAGCAGTGACAGGATCACTGGAAACACCATATATTTT.

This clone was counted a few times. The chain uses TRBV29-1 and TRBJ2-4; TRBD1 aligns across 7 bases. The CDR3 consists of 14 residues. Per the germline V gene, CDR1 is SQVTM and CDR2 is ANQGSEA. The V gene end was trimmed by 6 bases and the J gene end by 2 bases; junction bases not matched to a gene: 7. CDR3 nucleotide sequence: TGCAGCGTCCGGGACAGCGATACCAAAAACATTCAGTACTTC. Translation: CSVRDSDTKNIQYF.

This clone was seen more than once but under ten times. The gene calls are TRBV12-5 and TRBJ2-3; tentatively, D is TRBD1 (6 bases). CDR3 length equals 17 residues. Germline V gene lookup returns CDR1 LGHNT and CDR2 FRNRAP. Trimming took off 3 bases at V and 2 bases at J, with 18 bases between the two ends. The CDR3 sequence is CASGFPARTVLTDTQYF. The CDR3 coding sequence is TGTGCTAGTGGTTTCCCCGCTCGGACAGTCCTCACAGATACGCAGTATTTT.

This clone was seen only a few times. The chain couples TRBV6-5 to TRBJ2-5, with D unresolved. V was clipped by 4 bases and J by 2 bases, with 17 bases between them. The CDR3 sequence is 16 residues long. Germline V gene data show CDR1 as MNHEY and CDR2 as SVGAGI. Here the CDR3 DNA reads TGTGCCAGCAGTTCCTCCGTGTGGGGTACGCAAGAGACCCAGTACTTC. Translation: CASSSSVWGTQETQYF.

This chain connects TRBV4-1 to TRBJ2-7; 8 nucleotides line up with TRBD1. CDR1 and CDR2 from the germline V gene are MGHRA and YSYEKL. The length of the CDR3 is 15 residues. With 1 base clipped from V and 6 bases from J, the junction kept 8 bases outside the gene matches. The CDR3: CASSQGQGMRSEQYF. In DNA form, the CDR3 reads TGCGCCAGCAGCCAAGGACAGGGGATGAGAAGCGAGCAGTACTTC.

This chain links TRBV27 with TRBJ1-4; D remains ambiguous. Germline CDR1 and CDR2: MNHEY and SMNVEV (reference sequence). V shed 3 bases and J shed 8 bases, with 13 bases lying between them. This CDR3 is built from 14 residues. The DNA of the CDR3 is TGTGCCAGCAGTTTCGACGGGGAAGGGGAAAAACTGTTTTTT. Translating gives CASSFDGEGEKLFF.

DNA of the CDR3: TGTGCCACCAGCGCGGGGGACTCTTCCACAGATACGCAGTATTTT. Translated, it gives CATSAGDSSTDTQYF. The V call is TRBV15, the J call TRBJ2-3; 7 bases align to TRBD2. With V trimmed by 5 bases and J by 2 bases, 7 bases remained unmatched. CDR1 LNHNV and CDR2 YYDKDF come from the germline V gene (reference sequence). The CDR3 has 15 amino acids.

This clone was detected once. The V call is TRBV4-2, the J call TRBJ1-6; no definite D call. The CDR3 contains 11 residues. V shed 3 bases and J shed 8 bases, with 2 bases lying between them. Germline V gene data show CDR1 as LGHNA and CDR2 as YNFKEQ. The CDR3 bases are TGTGCCAGCAGCCACGATTCACCCCTCCACTTT. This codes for CASSHDSPLHF.

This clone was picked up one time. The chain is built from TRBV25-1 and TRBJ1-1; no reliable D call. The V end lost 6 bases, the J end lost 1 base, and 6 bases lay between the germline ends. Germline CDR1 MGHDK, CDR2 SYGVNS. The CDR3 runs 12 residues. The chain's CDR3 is CASSLENTEAFF. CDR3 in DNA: TGTGCCAGCAGCTTGGAGAACACTGAAGCTTTCTTT.

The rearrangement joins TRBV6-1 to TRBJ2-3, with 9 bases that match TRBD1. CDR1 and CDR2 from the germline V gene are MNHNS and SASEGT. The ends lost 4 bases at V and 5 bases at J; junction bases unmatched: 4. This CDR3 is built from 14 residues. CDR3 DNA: TGTGCCAGCAGTGCACAGGGGGCAAGAGATACGCAGTATTTT. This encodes CASSAQGARDTQYF.

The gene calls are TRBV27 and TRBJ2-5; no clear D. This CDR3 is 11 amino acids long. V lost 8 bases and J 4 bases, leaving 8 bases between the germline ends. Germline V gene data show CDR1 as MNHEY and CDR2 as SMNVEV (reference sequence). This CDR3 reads CASRMGETQYF. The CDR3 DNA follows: TGTGCCAGCCGTATGGGAGAGACCCAGTACTTC.

The CDR3 bases are TGTGCCAGCAGTTTCTCCCCTTACAGGGGGCATGGGGGCTACACCTTC. This sequence encodes CASSFSPYRGHGGYTF. V gene TRBV27 combines with J gene TRBJ1-2; 9 nucleotides align to TRBD1. V shed 3 bases and J 8 bases; nucleotides not matched to a gene: 13. The germline V gene encodes CDR1 MNHEY and CDR2 SMNVEV (reference sequence). CDR3 length: 16 amino acids.

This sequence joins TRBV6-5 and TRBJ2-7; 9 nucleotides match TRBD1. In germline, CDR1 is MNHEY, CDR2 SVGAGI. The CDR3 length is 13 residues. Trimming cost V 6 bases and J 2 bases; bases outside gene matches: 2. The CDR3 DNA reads TGTGCCAGCAGCAACAGGGGGCCCTACGAGCAGTACTTC. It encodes CASSNRGPYEQYF.

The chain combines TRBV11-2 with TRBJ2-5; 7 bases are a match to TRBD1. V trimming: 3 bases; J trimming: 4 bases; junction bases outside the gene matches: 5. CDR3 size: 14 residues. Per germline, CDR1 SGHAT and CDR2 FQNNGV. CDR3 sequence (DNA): TGTGCCAGCAGCTTCTCGACAGGGAGAGAGACCCAGTACTTC. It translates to CASSFSTGRETQYF.

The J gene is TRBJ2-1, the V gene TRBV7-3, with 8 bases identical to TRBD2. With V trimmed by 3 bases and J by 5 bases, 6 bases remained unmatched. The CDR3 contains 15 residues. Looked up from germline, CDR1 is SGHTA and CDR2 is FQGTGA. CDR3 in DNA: TGTGCCAGCAGCTTGAGCGGGGGTCGCCACAATGAGCAGTTCTTC. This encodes CASSLSGGRHNEQFF. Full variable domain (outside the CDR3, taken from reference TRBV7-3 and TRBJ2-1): GAGVSQTPSNKVTEKGKYVELRCDPISGHTALYWYRQSLGQGPEFLIYFQGTGAADDSGLPNDRFFAVRPEGSVSTLKIQRTERGDSAVYLCASSLSGGRHNEQFFGPGTRLTVL.

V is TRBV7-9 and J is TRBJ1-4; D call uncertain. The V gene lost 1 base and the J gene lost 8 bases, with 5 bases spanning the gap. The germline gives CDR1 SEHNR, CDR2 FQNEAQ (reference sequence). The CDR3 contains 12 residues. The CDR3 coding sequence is TGTGCCAGCAGCTTAGGTCGGGAAAAACTGTTTTTT. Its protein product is CASSLGREKLFF.

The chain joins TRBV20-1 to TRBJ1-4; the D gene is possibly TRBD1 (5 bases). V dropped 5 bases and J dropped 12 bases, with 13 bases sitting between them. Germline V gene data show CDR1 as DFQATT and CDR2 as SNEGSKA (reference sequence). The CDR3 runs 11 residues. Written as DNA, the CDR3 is TGCAGTGCTGCCAGGGAAGGTGAACTGTTTTTT. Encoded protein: CSAAREGELFF.

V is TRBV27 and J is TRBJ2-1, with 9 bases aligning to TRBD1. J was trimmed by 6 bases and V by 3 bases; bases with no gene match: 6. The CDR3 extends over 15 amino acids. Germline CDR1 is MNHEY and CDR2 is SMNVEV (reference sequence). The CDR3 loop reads CASSLVGQGFNEQFF. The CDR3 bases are TGTGCCAGCAGTTTGGTTGGACAGGGGTTCAATGAGCAGTTCTTC.

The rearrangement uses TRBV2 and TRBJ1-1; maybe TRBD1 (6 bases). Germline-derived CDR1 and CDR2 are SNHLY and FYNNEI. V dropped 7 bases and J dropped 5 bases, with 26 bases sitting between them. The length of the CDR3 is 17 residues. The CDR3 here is CASTPEGQGWGRTEAFF. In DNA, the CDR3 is TGTGCCAGCACCCCCGAGGGGCAGGGGTGGGGTCGAACTGAAGCTTTCTTT.

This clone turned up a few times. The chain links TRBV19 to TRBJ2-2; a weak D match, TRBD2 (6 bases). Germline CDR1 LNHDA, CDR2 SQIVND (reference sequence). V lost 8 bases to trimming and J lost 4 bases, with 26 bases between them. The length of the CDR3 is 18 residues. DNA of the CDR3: TGTGCCAGTCAGACACAACACCGGCGGGGCCCCGGCACCGGGGAGCTGTTTTTT. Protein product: CASQTQHRRGPGTGELFF. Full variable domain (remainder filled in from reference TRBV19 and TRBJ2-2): DGGITQSPKYLFRKEGQNVTLSCEQNLNHDAMYWYRQDPGQGLRLIYYSQIVNDFQKGDIAEGYSVSREKKESFPLTVTSAQKNPTAFYLCASQTQHRRGPGTGELFFGEGSRLTVL.